This T cell receptor beta chain was documented in a study of cytomegalovirus exposure and HLA in healthy donors. Study observations and caveats: A later analysis linked 15,000 to 20,000 TCR beta sequences to HLA alleles at 0.05 false discovery rate. In an earlier analysis, in some 500 donors, most V segments appeared productive either ~90% or ~30% of the time.

PCR primers comprised 60 Vbeta and 13 Jbeta primers. Authors' data handling: A later analysis counted 65 million to 95 million unique TCR beta chains, about 10 million shared. Data came from immunoSEQ multiplex PCR; TCRdb stores just in-frame clones and leaves some out. V and J calls and clone size come straight from that table; D and trimming were deduced from the DNA. The sample has around 130,000 clones, roughly 72% seen once; the top ten hold roughly 1.9%. Germline-derived CDR1 and CDR2 are SGHRS and YFSETQ. This CDR3 has 20 amino acids. Trimming pared 2 bases from V and 0 bases from J, leaving 21 bases between. In regard to this clone: Its antigen remains unknown.

The rearrangement links TRBV5-1 to TRBJ2-6; D gene unclear. This TCR derives from a man between 40 and 49 years old in good health and CMV-seronegative. The sample comprised PBMCs. CDR3 in amino acids: CASSLFSVVIELSGANVLTF. Written as DNA, the CDR3 is TGCGCCAGCAGCTTATTCTCCGTGGTGATCGAGCTCTCTGGGGCCAACGTCCTGACTTTC. Complete variable domain (other parts from reference TRBV5-1 and TRBJ2-6): KAGVTQTPRYLIKTRGQQVTLSCSPISGHRSVSWYQQTPGQGLQFLFEYFSETQRNKGNFPGRFSGRQFSNSRSEMNVSTLELGDSALYLCASSLFSVVIELSGANVLTFGAGSRLTVL.